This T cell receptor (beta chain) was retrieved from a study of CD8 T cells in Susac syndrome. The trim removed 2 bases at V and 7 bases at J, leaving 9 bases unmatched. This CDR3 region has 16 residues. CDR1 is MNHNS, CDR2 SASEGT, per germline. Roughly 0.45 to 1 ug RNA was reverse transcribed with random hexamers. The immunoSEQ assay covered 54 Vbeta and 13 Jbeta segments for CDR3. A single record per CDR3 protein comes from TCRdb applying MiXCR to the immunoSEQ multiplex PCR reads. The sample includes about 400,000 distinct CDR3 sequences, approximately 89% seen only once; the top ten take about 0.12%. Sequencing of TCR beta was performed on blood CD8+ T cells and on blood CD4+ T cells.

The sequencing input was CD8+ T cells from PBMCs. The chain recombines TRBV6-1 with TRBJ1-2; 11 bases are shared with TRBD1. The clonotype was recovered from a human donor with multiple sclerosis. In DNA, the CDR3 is TGTGCCAGCAGTGAACTTGGACAGGGGGCGAGTAGTGGCTACACCTTC. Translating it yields CASSELGQGASSGYTF.